This T cell receptor beta chain derives from a study of blood T cell repertoires in COVID-19. V was clipped by 6 bases and J by 7 bases; unmatched bases: 14. The CDR3 length is 15 residues. The germline gives CDR1 LGHNT, CDR2 FRNRAP. Generated by immunoSEQ multiplex PCR, the TCRdb table keeps only in-frame clones and is missing some. This table holds 180,000 or so clones, approximately 90% found once. The sequence was obtained from a man aged 18 to 29 with acute or convalescent COVID-19. The V gene is TRBV12-5, the J gene TRBJ1-2; 7 bases are a match to TRBD1. Material for sequencing was peripheral blood. In DNA, the CDR3 is TGTGCTAGTGGACCGGACAGGCCCTCGCGGAGTGGCTACACCTTC. Its translation: CASGPDRPSRSGYTF.